A single sample gave rise to the 20 T cell receptor beta chains below, sequenced in a study of T-cell memory formation after mild COVID-19 (dated by TCRdb to the early 2020s). The library was obtained by 5' RACE. TCRdb names Illumina NovaSeq 6000 as the instrument used. TCRdb itself trimmed the public reads at Q25 with fastp, ran MiXCR and retained productive beta chains. For every CDR3 protein sequence, its rows merge into one entry that carries the most common genes and DNA. The sample yields roughly 380,000 distinct CDR3 sequences; approximately 27% were counted once. The ten largest clonotypes hold approximately 13% of the sample. The specimen was PBMCs or a T cell subset sorted from them (not recorded which). These receptors were taken from an adult woman who had mild COVID-19 (a few samples of this study predate the infection). The sample titles of this study are shuffled in the database, so cell type and time point are left out; the donor was told from shared clones.

V usage is TRBV4-3 and J usage is TRBJ2-7, with D possibly TRBD2 on 6 matching bases. Germline CDR1 LGHNA, CDR2 YSLEER. The CDR3 runs to 13 residues. V was pared by 1 base and J by 7 bases, with 11 bases between. As DNA, the CDR3 is TGCGCCAGCAGCCAAGTAACGGGGGAGGAGCAGTACTTC. Its protein is CASSQVTGEEQYF.

This clonotype was detected only once. The V call is TRBV7-2, the J call TRBJ2-7; D not certain. The CDR3 is 14 amino acids. The germline V and J ends were trimmed by 7 bases and 0 bases, with 13 bases remaining between them. CDR1 and CDR2 from the germline V gene are SGHTA and FQGNSA. CDR3 residues: CASTGRYSSYEQYF. CDR3 nucleotide sequence: TGTGCCAGCACCGGACGGTACAGCTCCTACGAGCAGTACTTC.

Many counts were recorded for this clonotype. The gene calls are TRBV12-3 or TRBV12-4 and TRBJ2-5, with D perhaps TRBD2 (6 bases). The CDR3 loop spans 13 amino acids. V was clipped by 3 bases and J by 3 bases, with 8 bases between them. CDR3: CASSLGLKETQYF. Here the CDR3 DNA reads TGTGCCAGCAGTTTGGGACTGAAAGAGACCCAGTACTTC.

CDR3 sequence (DNA): TGTGCCAGCAGCCGGGGACACCCAAGCACAGATACGCAGTATTTT. This sequence encodes CASSRGHPSTDTQYF. The rearrangement joins TRBV7-9 to TRBJ2-3; D might be TRBD1 (6 bases). Trimming left V 5 bases short and J 0 bases short, with 12 bases between. The CDR3 covers 15 residues. Per germline, CDR1 SEHNR and CDR2 FQNEAQ (reference sequence).

The rearrangement links TRBV20-1 to TRBJ1-2, with D possibly matching TRBD1 (5 bases). V was clipped by 5 bases and J by 5 bases, with 21 bases between them. This CDR3 spans 15 amino acids. Germline lookup yields CDR1 DFQATT and CDR2 SNEGSKA (reference sequence). In DNA, the CDR3 is TGCAGTGCTCAAGGGAGTAAGGGGTCGGGGTATGGCTACACCTTC. Translating gives CSAQGSKGSGYGYTF.

To note about this clonotype: A read error may produce the germline difference seen at one junction end. The CDR3 region has the DNA TGCAGTGTTGAGGTGGCCACAGATACGCAGTATTTT. This gives the protein CSVEVATDTQYF. The chain couples TRBV29-1 to TRBJ2-3; D not certain. The V gene's germline CDR1 is SQVTM and CDR2 ANQGSEA. This CDR3 region has 12 residues.

In its sample, this clonotype was seen many times. V is TRBV7-3 and J is TRBJ2-3; 9 bases match TRBD2. Unmatched junction bases numbered 16, after V lost 1 base and J lost 2 bases. CDR3 size: 20 residues. Germline CDR1 SGHTA, CDR2 FQGTGA. This CDR3 reads CASSLKWRGGAIPHTDTQYF. For the CDR3, the DNA is TGTGCCAGCAGCTTAAAGTGGCGGGGGGGCGCCATCCCGCACACAGATACGCAGTATTTT.

This clonotype was found a few times. The rearrangement uses TRBV5-6 and TRBJ2-5; TRBD2 agrees at 8 bases. The CDR3 contains 16 residues. The V segment lost 0 bases and the J segment 4 bases; nucleotides outside the gene matches: 8. Germline V gene data show CDR1 as SGHDT and CDR2 as YYEEEE. The DNA of the CDR3 is TGTGCCAGCAGCTTGGGCGGGGGGCCCGTTGGAGAGACCCAGTACTTC. Residues: CASSLGGGPVGETQYF.

J is TRBJ2-3 and V is TRBV11-2; tentatively, D is TRBD1 or TRBD2 (7 bases each). The CDR3 is made up of 14 amino acids. V lost 2 bases to trimming and J lost 5 bases, with 11 bases between them. CDR1 is SGHAT and CDR2 is FQNNGV in the germline V gene. The CDR3 nucleotides read TGTGCCAGCAGCTTATTCAGGGGGGGAGATACGCAGTATTTT. It translates to CASSLFRGGDTQYF.

The chain employs TRBV20-1 and TRBJ1-1; 7 nucleotides agree with TRBD1. The CDR3 has 17 amino acids. Germline V gene lookup returns CDR1 DFQATT and CDR2 SNEGSKA (reference sequence). The junction had 15 bases not matched to a gene; V was cut back by 0 bases and J by 5 bases. Here the CDR3 DNA reads TGCAGTGCTAGAGATGTCAGGGGGGGTTGGGCGAAGACTGAAGCTTTCTTT. Translation gives CSARDVRGGWAKTEAFF.

This clonotype was recorded a few times. This chain joins TRBV12-3 or TRBV12-4 and TRBJ1-1, with D perhaps matching TRBD1 (6 bases). Between the trimmed V and J ends, which lost 5 bases and 5 bases, there was a span of 18 bases. CDR3 length: 15 residues. The CDR3 region has the DNA TGTGCCAGCAGTCACTCGGGACCCAGGGGAACTGAAGCTTTCTTT. Translation gives CASSHSGPRGTEAFF.

This chain connects TRBV3-1 to TRBJ2-2, with TRBD2 matching 7 bases. The CDR3 spans 14 residues. Germline CDR1 and CDR2: LGHDT and YNNKEL (reference sequence). V was pared by 4 bases and J by 6 bases, with 5 bases of the junction left unmatched. CDR3 sequence reads: CASSRGLPPGELFF. CDR3 bases: TGTGCCAGCAGCCGGGGACTACCGCCCGGGGAGCTGTTTTTT.

This chain connects TRBV7-9 to TRBJ2-7, with TRBD1 identical over 7 bases. The J segment lost 3 bases and the V segment lost 3 bases, leaving 5 bases of the junction unmatched. Germline values: CDR1 SEHNR, CDR2 FQNEAQ (reference sequence). The CDR3 extends over 14 amino acids. The CDR3 DNA is TGTGCCAGCAGCTTCCCGGGACAGAACTACGAGCAGTACTTC. Its translation: CASSFPGQNYEQYF.

The J gene is TRBJ1-2, the V gene TRBV12-3 or TRBV12-4, with D perhaps TRBD1 (5 bases). The CDR3 length is 14 residues. V gave up 3 bases and J gave up 1 base, with 9 bases separating them. CDR3 nucleotides: TGTGCCAGCAGTTTCCAGGGATTTAACTATGGCTACACCTTC. The encoded protein is CASSFQGFNYGYTF.

This clonotype was detected once. The J gene is TRBJ2-5, the V gene TRBV15; 11 nucleotides align to TRBD2. Germline CDR1 LNHNV, CDR2 YYDKDF (reference sequence). This CDR3 has 15 residues. After removal of 6 bases from V and 2 bases from J, the junction contained 5 bases not matched to a gene. This CDR3 is CATSKGTSGQETQYF. The CDR3 DNA reads TGTGCCACCAGTAAAGGGACTAGCGGTCAAGAGACCCAGTACTTC.

A word on this clonotype: One end of the junction varies from germline; a read error may be responsible. The chain combines TRBV7-2 with TRBJ2-5; no clear D. Germline assignment: CDR1 SGHTA and CDR2 FQGNSA. This CDR3 contains 12 residues. The CDR3 sequence: CAISPYSETQYF. The CDR3 DNA reads TGTGCCATCAGCCCCTATAGCGAGACCCAGTACTTC.

The chain employs TRBV6-2 or TRBV6-3 and TRBJ1-5; a possible D gene is TRBD1 (5 bases). The germline V and J ends were trimmed by 8 bases and 6 bases, with 14 bases remaining between them. From germline, CDR1 is MNHEY and CDR2 SVGEGT. The CDR3 loop spans 13 amino acids. The DNA of the CDR3 is TGTGCCAGCTGGGGGGGTGTGGGTCAGCCCCAGCATTTT. This translates into CASWGGVGQPQHF.

This clonotype was found a few times. The chain uses TRBV29-1 and TRBJ2-7; D is possibly TRBD2 (6 bases). The CDR3 has 15 amino acids. V lost 4 bases to trimming and J lost 3 bases, with 19 bases between them. Germline loops: CDR1 SQVTM, CDR2 ANQGSEA. CDR3: CSVVTLEGAHYEQYF. The CDR3, as DNA: TGCAGCGTTGTAACTCTGGAGGGAGCCCACTACGAGCAGTACTTC.

This chain links TRBV11-1 with TRBJ2-1; D gene uncertain. CDR1 is SGHAT and CDR2 is FQDESV in the germline V gene (reference sequence). This CDR3 is 17 amino acids long. The V end lost 0 bases, the J end lost 0 bases, and 12 bases lay between the germline ends. The CDR3 loop is CASSLATWVSSYNEQFF. In DNA, the CDR3 is TGTGCCAGCAGCTTAGCGACGTGGGTAAGCTCCTACAATGAGCAGTTCTTC.

The genes are TRBV5-1 and TRBJ1-5; 10 nucleotides agree with TRBD1. CDR3 length equals 16 residues. Germline CDR1 reads SGHRS; CDR2 reads YFSETQ. V shed 3 bases and J 5 bases; nucleotides not matched to a gene: 8. The CDR3 sequence is CASSSIAGTGDQPQHF. For the CDR3, the DNA is TGCGCCAGCAGCTCAATTGCCGGGACAGGGGATCAGCCCCAGCATTTT.